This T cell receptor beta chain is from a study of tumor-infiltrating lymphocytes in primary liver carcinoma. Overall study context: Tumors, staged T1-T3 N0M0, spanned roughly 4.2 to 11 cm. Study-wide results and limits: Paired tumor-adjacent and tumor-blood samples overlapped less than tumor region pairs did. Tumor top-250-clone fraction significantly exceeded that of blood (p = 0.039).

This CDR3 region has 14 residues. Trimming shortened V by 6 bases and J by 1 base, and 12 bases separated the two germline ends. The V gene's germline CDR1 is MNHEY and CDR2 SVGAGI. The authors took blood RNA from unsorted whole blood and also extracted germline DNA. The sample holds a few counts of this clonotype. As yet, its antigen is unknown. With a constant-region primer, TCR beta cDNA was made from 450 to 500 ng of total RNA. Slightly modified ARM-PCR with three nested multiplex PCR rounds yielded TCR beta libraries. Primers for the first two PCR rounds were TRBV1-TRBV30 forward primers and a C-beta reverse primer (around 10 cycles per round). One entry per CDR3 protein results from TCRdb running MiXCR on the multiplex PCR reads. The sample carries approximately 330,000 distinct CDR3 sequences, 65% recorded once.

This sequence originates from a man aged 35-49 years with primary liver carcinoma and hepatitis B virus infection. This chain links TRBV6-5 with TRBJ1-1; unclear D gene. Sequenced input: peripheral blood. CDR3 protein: CASRPAGKNTEAFF. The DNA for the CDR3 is TGTGCCAGCAGGCCGGCGGGGAAGAACACTGAAGCTTTCTTT.